This TCR beta chain was profiled in a study of T cell responses to AZD1222 COVID-19 vaccine. Generated by immunoSEQ multiplex PCR, the TCRdb table keeps only in-frame clones and is missing some. The table lists about 120,000 clones, 80% to 90% of them singletons. The CDR3 is 15 amino acids. Germline trimming cut 4 bases from V and 7 bases from J; bases unmatched to any gene: 13. From germline, CDR1 is SGHRS and CDR2 YFSETQ. This sequence originates from an adult in good health. This material consisted of peripheral blood, taken on day 0 of AZD1222 vaccination. The rearrangement links TRBV5-1 to TRBJ2-7; 8 bases are a match to TRBD1. This CDR3 reads CASSPRDRPLWEQYF. DNA for the CDR3: TGCGCCAGCAGCCCCCGGGACAGGCCCCTATGGGAGCAGTACTTC.